This TCR beta chain was sequenced in a study of blood T cell repertoires in COVID-19. Study as a whole: COVID-19 samples from acute and convalescent phases originated in the United States, Italy and Spain.

V was shortened by 2 bases and J by 4 bases, with 17 bases between the two germline ends. Germline V gene sequence: CDR1 SSHAT, CDR2 FNYEAQ (reference sequence). This CDR3 is 16 amino acids long. Participants were aged about 18 to 100 years from around 26 US areas. Participants' reported clinical history set cohort assignment. The study recruited exposed participants who had met a COVID-19 case within 2 weeks before entry. Sequenced by immunoSEQ multiplex PCR; TCRdb stores in-frame clones only, minus some. This table has 200,000 to 250,000 clones, around 89% appearing once. The clonotype was recovered from a man aged 30 to 45 who had been exposed to COVID-19. The V and J genes are TRBV7-7 and TRBJ2-5, with D perhaps TRBD1 (6 bases). The sequencing sample was made of PBMCs or T cells enriched from blood (not recorded which). The CDR3 spells CASSLTGNGLGETQYF. Here the CDR3 DNA reads TGTGCCAGCAGCTTAACAGGGAATGGTTTGGGAGAGACCCAGTACTTC.